This TCR beta chain was identified during a study of blood T cell repertoires in COVID-19. This clone was detected only a few times. Cohorts were based on clinical histories the participants reported. CDR3 length equals 15 residues. CDR1 LGHNA and CDR2 YSLEER come from the germline V gene. Trimming cost V 4 bases and J 2 bases; bases outside gene matches: 4. Source study methods: Scientists estimated how many nucleated cells there were by amplifying reference gene primers. Produced via immunoSEQ multiplex PCR; TCRdb's table is partial and in-frame only. The DNA gave D and trimming, while V, J and clone size come from that table. The repertoire includes a few hundred thousand clones, about 90% of them detected once, and about 1.8% sits in the top ten.

The source material was PBMCs or T cells enriched from blood (not recorded which). This chain connects TRBV4-3 to TRBJ2-1, with 8 bases that match TRBD2. The sequence was obtained from a woman between 18 and 29 years old with acute COVID-19. The CDR3 is CASSPGSGAYNEQFF. As DNA, the CDR3 is TGCGCCAGCAGCCCTGGTAGCGGGGCCTACAATGAGCAGTTCTTC.